The subject of this entry is one T cell receptor beta chain. The sample belongs to a study of shared clonotypes between healthy human individuals. V lost 6 bases and J 5 bases, leaving 14 bases between the germline ends. The CDR3 runs 14 residues. CDR1 is LNHDA, CDR2 SQIVND, per germline (reference sequence). For sorted subsets, roughly 200 ng DNA per replicate equaled 30,000 or so T cell genomes. Sequenced by immunoSEQ multiplex PCR; TCRdb stores in-frame clones only, minus some. Here the sample spans under 350,000 clones, 87% being singletons. J is TRBJ2-1 and V is TRBV19, with a weak D call TRBD1 (6 bases). Sequencing was done on a sample of memory CD8+ T cells sorted from blood. Noted subset: CD45RO+ cells pooled with CCR7-negative TemRA cells. This sequence was found in a man between 18 and 35 years old in good health. The CDR3 is CASSLRGQHNEQFF. CDR3 DNA: TGTGCCAGTAGCCTTCGAGGACAGCACAATGAGCAGTTCTTC.